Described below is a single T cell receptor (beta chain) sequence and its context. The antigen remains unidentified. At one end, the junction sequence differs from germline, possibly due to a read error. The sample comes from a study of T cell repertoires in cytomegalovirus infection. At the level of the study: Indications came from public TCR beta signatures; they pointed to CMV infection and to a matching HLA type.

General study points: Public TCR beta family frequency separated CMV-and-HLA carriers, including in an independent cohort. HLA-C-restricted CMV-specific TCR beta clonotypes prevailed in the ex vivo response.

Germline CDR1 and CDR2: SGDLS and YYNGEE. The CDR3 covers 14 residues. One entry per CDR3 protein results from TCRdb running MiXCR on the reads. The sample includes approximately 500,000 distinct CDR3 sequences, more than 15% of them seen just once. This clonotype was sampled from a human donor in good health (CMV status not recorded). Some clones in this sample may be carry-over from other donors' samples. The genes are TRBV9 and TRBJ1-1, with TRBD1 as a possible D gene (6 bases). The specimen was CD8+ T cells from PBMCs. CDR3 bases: TGTGCCAGCAGCCCGGGGGCGGTGAAAACTGAAGCTTTCTTT. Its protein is CASSPGAVKTEAFF.